Below, 26 T cell receptor beta chains from the same sample are listed, as sequenced in a study of T-cell memory formation after mild COVID-19. TCRdb re-derived calls from the 5' RACE reads in MiXCR, one entry per CDR3 protein. The repertoire holds roughly 300,000 distinct CDR3 sequences, with around 8% as singletons. Material for sequencing was PBMCs or a T cell subset sorted from them (not recorded which). These receptors were collected from a man in his late teens or twenties who had mild COVID-19 (a few samples of this study predate the infection). Cell type and time point are not known.

This sequence joins TRBV6-1 and TRBJ2-3, with a possible D match to TRBD2 (5 bases). V lost 2 bases and J lost 4, with 7 bases in between. Germline assignment: CDR1 MNHNS and CDR2 SASEGT. The CDR3 runs to 13 residues. The CDR3 loop reads CASSETEADTQYF. The CDR3 coding sequence is TGTGCCAGCAGTGAAACGGAGGCAGATACGCAGTATTTT.

The sample holds many counts of this clonotype. The V and J genes are TRBV18 and TRBJ2-3; unclear D gene. CDR1 and CDR2 (germline): KGHSH, LQKENI. Trimming removed 6 bases from V and 6 bases from J, with 10 bases in between. The CDR3 length is 12 residues. CDR3 nucleotide sequence: TGTGCCAGCTCCCCTTTGGGCGATACGCAGTATTTT. Residues: CASSPLGDTQYF.

This clonotype was counted a few times. J is TRBJ1-1 and V is TRBV7-9; D is unclear. This CDR3 contains 14 residues. The V end lost 1 base, the J end lost 3 bases, and 9 bases lay between the germline ends. CDR1 and CDR2 from the germline V gene are SEHNR and FQNEAQ (reference sequence). CDR3 sequence (DNA): TGTGCCAGCAGCTTAGGCTTGGAATACACTGAAGCTTTCTTT. This gives the protein CASSLGLEYTEAFF.

V usage is TRBV7-2 and J usage is TRBJ2-2, with 12 bases matching TRBD1. Germline V CDR1 and CDR2: SGHTA, FQGNSA. This CDR3 has 15 residues. Losses at the gene ends were 7 bases for V and 4 bases for J; bases not matched to a gene: 4. CDR3 in DNA: TGTGCCAGCAAGGGACAGGGGGCGCCCACCGGGGAGCTGTTTTTT. It specifies CASKGQGAPTGELFF.

The V gene is TRBV5-1, the J gene TRBJ2-5, with TRBD1 matching over 9 bases. The length of the CDR3 is 15 residues. Trimming removed 1 base from V and 5 bases from J; junction bases left unmatched: 6. Germline values: CDR1 SGHRS, CDR2 YFSETQ. For the CDR3, the DNA is TGCGCCAGCAGCTTGACAGGGGGCTTCGGCGAGACCCAGTACTTC. This translates into CASSLTGGFGETQYF.

The DNA for the CDR3 is TGCAGTGCTAGAGAGAGTTCCAGGGAGTGGGGCCATGGCTACACCTTC. As protein: CSARESSREWGHGYTF. The chain carries TRBV20-1 and TRBJ1-2; weak D call: TRBD1 (5 bases). This CDR3 has 16 amino acids. V shed 0 bases and J shed 6 bases, with 20 bases lying between them. Germline CDR1 reads DFQATT; CDR2 reads SNEGSKA (reference sequence).

This clonotype appeared many times. This chain connects TRBV5-1 to TRBJ1-3; D remains ambiguous. The germline CDR1 and CDR2 sequences are SGHRS and YFSETQ. This CDR3 spans 15 amino acids. Trimming left V 4 bases short and J 1 base short, with 12 bases between. CDR3 region: CASSPDGTSGNTIYF. DNA of the CDR3: TGCGCCAGCAGCCCTGACGGAACATCTGGAAACACCATATATTTT.

As for this clonotype: The CDR3 end shows no conserved phenylalanine or tryptophan, and so a read error is likely. The rearrangement joins TRBV5-1 to TRBJ1-6, with 9 bases identical to TRBD1. This CDR3 comprises 16 residues. Germline V gene sequence: CDR1 SGHRS, CDR2 YFSETQ. Losses at the gene ends were 0 bases for V and 7 bases for J; bases not matched to a gene: 5. The CDR3 DNA reads TGCGCCAGCAGCTTGGGGACAGGGGTAGAGAATTCACCCCTCCACTCT. The encoded protein is CASSLGTGVENSPLHS.

This clonotype was counted many times. This chain connects TRBV5-1 to TRBJ1-3; D might be TRBD1 (5 bases). This CDR3 region has 17 residues. Germline CDR1 SGHRS, CDR2 YFSETQ. The germline V and J ends were trimmed by 0 bases and 1 base, with 14 bases remaining between them. The CDR3 DNA reads as TGCGCCAGCAGCTTGGAAGGGGTGCGCCGGTCTGGAAACACCATATATTTT. Its translation is CASSLEGVRRSGNTIYF.

The rearrangement links TRBV5-1 to TRBJ2-3; the D call may be TRBD1 or TRBD2 (5 bases each). Germline V lookup: CDR1 SGHRS, CDR2 YFSETQ. V dropped 2 bases and J dropped 1 base, with 11 bases sitting between them. The CDR3 length is 15 residues. The CDR3 spells CASSFEGTGTDTQYF. The DNA for the CDR3 is TGCGCCAGCAGCTTTGAGGGGACGGGCACAGATACGCAGTATTTT.

The chain is built from TRBV9 and TRBJ1-1, with 8 bases fitting TRBD1. Germline values: CDR1 SGDLS, CDR2 YYNGEE. With 4 bases clipped from V and 4 bases from J, the junction kept 6 bases outside the gene matches. This CDR3 comprises 14 residues. The CDR3 DNA reads TGTGCCAGCAGCCCTCAGGGACAGGTCACTGAAGCTTTCTTT. This codes for CASSPQGQVTEAFF.

The V call is TRBV5-1, the J call TRBJ2-7; no clear D. Germline V lookup: CDR1 SGHRS, CDR2 YFSETQ. V was trimmed by 5 bases and J by 2 bases, leaving 11 bases between them. CDR3 length: 13 amino acids. The CDR3 spells CASRWAGTYEQYF. For the CDR3, the DNA is TGCGCCAGCAGGTGGGCCGGAACCTACGAGCAGTACTTC.

The rearrangement links TRBV4-1 to TRBJ1-1, with D uncertain. V lost 3 bases and J 0 bases, leaving 11 bases between the germline ends. Germline V gene lookup returns CDR1 MGHRA and CDR2 YSYEKL. This CDR3 has 15 residues. In DNA, the CDR3 is TGCGCCAGCAGCCAGAAGACACGGCTGAACACTGAAGCTTTCTTT. Translating gives CASSQKTRLNTEAFF.

The V and J genes are TRBV6-5 and TRBJ2-1; 10 bases match TRBD2. This CDR3 has 14 amino acids. Germline V gene lookup returns CDR1 MNHEY and CDR2 SVGAGI. V lost 5 bases and J lost 5; bases outside the gene matches: 3. CDR3 bases: TGTGCCAGCAGTAGGACTAGCGGCCACAATGAGCAGTTCTTC. Protein product: CASSRTSGHNEQFF.

The genes are TRBV19 and TRBJ2-1; perhaps TRBD1 as D (6 bases). CDR1 is LNHDA, CDR2 SQIVND, per germline (reference sequence). CDR3 size: 12 residues. The V and J ends lost 6 bases and 7 bases respectively, with 10 bases between them. The CDR3, as DNA: TGTGCCAGTAGGGCGACAGGAAATGAGCAGTTCTTC. This gives the protein CASRATGNEQFF.

This clonotype was counted a few times. The chain couples TRBV7-2 to TRBJ2-3, with 11 bases aligning to TRBD2. Looked up from germline, CDR1 is SGHTA and CDR2 is FQGNSA. V shed 5 bases, J shed 6 bases, and the junction held 4 bases outside the gene matches. The CDR3 runs to 14 residues. The CDR3 DNA follows: TGTGCCAGCAGCCCCTGGACTAGCGGGGATACGCAGTATTTT. It specifies CASSPWTSGDTQYF. The full variable domain, rest sourced from reference TRBV7-2 and TRBJ2-3, is GAGVSQSPSNKVTEKGKDVELRCDPISGHTALYWYRQSLGQGLEFLIYFQGNSAPDKSGLPSDRFSAERTGGSVSTLTIQRTQQEDSAVYLCASSPWTSGDTQYFGPGTRLTVL.

The table lists this clonotype with a few counts. The chain carries TRBV4-1 and TRBJ2-3; D is possibly TRBD2 (5 bases). The V end lost 1 base, the J end lost 1 base, and 12 bases lay between the germline ends. The germline V gene has CDR1 MGHRA and CDR2 YSYEKL. The CDR3 is 16 residues long. This CDR3 reads CASSQGTYLGTDTQYF. CDR3 nucleotide sequence: TGCGCCAGCAGCCAAGGGACTTACTTGGGCACAGATACGCAGTATTTT.

J is TRBJ2-7 and V is TRBV20-1; D unresolved. Per germline, CDR1 DFQATT and CDR2 SNEGSKA (reference sequence). The ends were cut back, 5 bases at V and 5 bases at J, with 16 bases in the middle. The CDR3 is 13 residues long. CDR3 sequence: CSARRPRENEQYF. For the CDR3, the DNA is TGCAGTGCTCGACGACCCCGTGAGAACGAGCAGTACTTC.

This clonotype was counted between two and nine times. The chain recombines TRBV7-2 with TRBJ1-5; no reliable D call. CDR3 length: 13 amino acids. CDR1 SGHTA and CDR2 FQGNSA come from the germline V gene. The ends were cut back, 3 bases at V and 3 bases at J, with 6 bases in the middle. DNA of the CDR3: TGTGCCAGCAGCTTCTGGCACAATCAGCCCCAGCATTTT. Protein: CASSFWHNQPQHF.

This clonotype was detected ten times or more. The CDR3 protein is CASSLAGGAGVTTDTQYF. CDR3 DNA: TGCGCCAGCAGCTTGGCCGGGGGAGCGGGGGTTACCACAGATACGCAGTATTTT. The chain couples TRBV5-1 to TRBJ2-3, with 8 positions matching TRBD2. The junction had 11 bases not matched to a gene; V was cut back by 0 bases and J by 2 bases. The CDR3 contains 18 residues. Germline loops: CDR1 SGHRS, CDR2 YFSETQ.

The chain employs TRBV5-1 and TRBJ2-5, with D unclear. Per germline, CDR1 SGHRS and CDR2 YFSETQ. This CDR3 region has 15 residues. V shed 0 bases and J shed 3 bases, with 12 bases lying between them. The CDR3 DNA reads as TGCGCCAGCAGCTTGGCTAGGCGGATCGAAGAGACCCAGTACTTC. It codes for CASSLARRIEETQYF.

This clonotype was found many times. The rearrangement uses TRBV6-6 and TRBJ1-1, with D tentatively TRBD1 (5 bases). Between the trimmed V and J ends, which lost 0 bases and 6 bases, there was a span of 8 bases. Germline CDR1 MNHNY, CDR2 SVGAGI (reference sequence). The CDR3 loop spans 13 amino acids. The CDR3 DNA is TGTGCCAGCAGTTACTCGCCGGGGGCTGAAGCTTTCTTT. Translating gives CASSYSPGAEAFF.

The chain employs TRBV18 and TRBJ1-2; D is undetermined. The CDR3 runs to 17 residues. The V end was cut by 5 bases, the J end by 2 bases, with 21 bases between. Germline lookup yields CDR1 KGHSH and CDR2 LQKENI. CDR3 DNA: TGTGCCAGCTCAAGCCGTCCCTCGGACCGAGGGAACTATGGCTACACCTTC. Translating gives CASSSRPSDRGNYGYTF.

This clonotype was detected only a few times. The chain has TRBV6-6 and TRBJ2-3; D might be TRBD2 (5 bases). The V gene lost 7 bases and the J gene lost 0 bases, with 14 bases spanning the gap. The CDR3 is 15 amino acids. Germline CDR1 is MNHNY and CDR2 is SVGAGI (reference sequence). Here the CDR3 reads CASNDGWTSTDTQYF. DNA for the CDR3: TGTGCCAGCAACGACGGATGGACTAGCACAGATACGCAGTATTTT.

This clonotype was detected a few times. The chain has TRBV28 and TRBJ2-3, with D uncertain. V was cut by 5 bases and J by 2 bases, with 11 bases left in between. Germline V gene data show CDR1 as MDHEN and CDR2 as SYDVKM. This CDR3 is 14 amino acids long. The CDR3 coding sequence is TGTGCCAGCAGTCCCGCCGCCTTCACAGATACGCAGTATTTT. The encoded protein is CASSPAAFTDTQYF.

For the CDR3, the DNA is TGTGCCAGCAGTAAGGGAACGGGCAATCAGCCCCAGCATTTT. This codes for CASSKGTGNQPQHF. The chain couples TRBV28 to TRBJ1-5; D unclear. Germline V gene sequence: CDR1 MDHEN, CDR2 SYDVKM. The CDR3 loop spans 14 amino acids. Trimming removed 5 bases from V and 2 bases from J, with 10 bases in between.